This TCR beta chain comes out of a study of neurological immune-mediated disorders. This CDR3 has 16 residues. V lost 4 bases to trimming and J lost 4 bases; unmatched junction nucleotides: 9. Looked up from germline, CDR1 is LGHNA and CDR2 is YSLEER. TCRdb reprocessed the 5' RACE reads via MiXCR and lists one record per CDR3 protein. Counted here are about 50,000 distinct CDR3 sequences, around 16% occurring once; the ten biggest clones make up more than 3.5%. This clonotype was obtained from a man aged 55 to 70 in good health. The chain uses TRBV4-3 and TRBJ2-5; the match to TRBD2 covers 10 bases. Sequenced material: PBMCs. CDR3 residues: CASSLSPGLAPETQYF. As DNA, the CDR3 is TGCGCCAGCAGCCTCAGTCCGGGACTAGCGCCAGAGACCCAGTACTTC.